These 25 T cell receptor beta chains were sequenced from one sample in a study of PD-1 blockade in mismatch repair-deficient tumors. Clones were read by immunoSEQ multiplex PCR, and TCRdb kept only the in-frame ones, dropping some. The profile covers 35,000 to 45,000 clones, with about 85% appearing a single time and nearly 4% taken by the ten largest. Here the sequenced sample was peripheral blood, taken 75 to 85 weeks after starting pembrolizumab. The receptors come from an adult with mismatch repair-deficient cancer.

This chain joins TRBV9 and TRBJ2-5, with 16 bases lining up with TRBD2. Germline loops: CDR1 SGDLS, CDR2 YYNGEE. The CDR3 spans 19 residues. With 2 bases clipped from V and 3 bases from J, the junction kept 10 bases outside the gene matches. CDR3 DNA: TGTGCCAGCAGCGTCAGCCCGGGACTAGCGGGGGGGTATAAAGAGACCCAGTACTTC. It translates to CASSVSPGLAGGYKETQYF.

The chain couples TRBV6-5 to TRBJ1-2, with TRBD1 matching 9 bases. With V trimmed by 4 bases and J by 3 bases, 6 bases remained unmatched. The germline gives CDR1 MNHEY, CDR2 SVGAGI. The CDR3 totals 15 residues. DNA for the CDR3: TGTGCCAGCAGTTTAACGGGACAGGGCTACTATGGCTACACCTTC. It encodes CASSLTGQGYYGYTF.

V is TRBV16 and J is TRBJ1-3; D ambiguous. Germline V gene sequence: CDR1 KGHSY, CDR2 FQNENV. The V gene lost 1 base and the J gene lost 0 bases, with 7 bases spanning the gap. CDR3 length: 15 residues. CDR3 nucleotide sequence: TGTGCCAGCAGCCAATTCCAAAGCTCTGGAAACACCATATATTTT. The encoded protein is CASSQFQSSGNTIYF.

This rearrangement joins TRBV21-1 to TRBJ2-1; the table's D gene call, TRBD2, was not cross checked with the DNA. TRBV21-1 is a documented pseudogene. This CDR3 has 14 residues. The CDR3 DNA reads TGTGCCAGCAGCACAGAGCGGGACTACAATGAGCAGTTCTTC. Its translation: CASSTERDYNEQFF.

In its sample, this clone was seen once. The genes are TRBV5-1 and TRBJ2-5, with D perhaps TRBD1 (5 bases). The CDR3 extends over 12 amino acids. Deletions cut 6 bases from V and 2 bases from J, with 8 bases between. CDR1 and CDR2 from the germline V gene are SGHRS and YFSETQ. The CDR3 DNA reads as TGCGCCAGCACAGACAGTCAAGAGACCCAGTACTTC. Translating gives CASTDSQETQYF.

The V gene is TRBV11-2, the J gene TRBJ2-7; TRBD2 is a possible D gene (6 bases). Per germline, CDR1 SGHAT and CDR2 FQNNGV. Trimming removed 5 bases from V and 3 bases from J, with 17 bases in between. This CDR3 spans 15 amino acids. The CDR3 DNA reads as TGTGCCAGCAGCCCCTCCTCGGGACTGAACTACGAGCAGTACTTC. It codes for CASSPSSGLNYEQYF.

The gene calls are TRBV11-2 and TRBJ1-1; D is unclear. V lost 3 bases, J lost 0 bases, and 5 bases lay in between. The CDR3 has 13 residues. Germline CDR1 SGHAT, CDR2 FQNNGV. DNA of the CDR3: TGTGCCAGCAGCTTCAGCATGAACACTGAAGCTTTCTTT. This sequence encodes CASSFSMNTEAFF. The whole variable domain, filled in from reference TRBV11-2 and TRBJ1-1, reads EAGVAQSPRYKIIEKRQSVAFWCNPISGHATLYWYQQILGQGPKLLIQFQNNGVVDDSQLPKDRFSAERLKGVDSTLKIQPAKLEDSAVYLCASSFSMNTEAFFGQGTRLTVV.

CDR3 DNA sequence: TGTGCCAGCAGCCCACAACTAGCGACAAGGGCAGAGACCCAGTACTTC. As protein: CASSPQLATRAETQYF. The chain joins TRBV7-2 to TRBJ2-5, with TRBD2 identical over 7 bases. Germline assignment: CDR1 SGHTA and CDR2 FQGNSA. V shed 5 bases, J shed 4 bases, and the junction held 13 bases outside the gene matches. The length of the CDR3 is 16 residues.

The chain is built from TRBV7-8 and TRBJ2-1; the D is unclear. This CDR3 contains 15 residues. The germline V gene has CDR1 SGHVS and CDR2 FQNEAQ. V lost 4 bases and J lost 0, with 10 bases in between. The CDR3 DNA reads TGTGCCAGCAGCTCCGGTCAGAGCTCCTACAATGAGCAGTTCTTC. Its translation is CASSSGQSSYNEQFF.

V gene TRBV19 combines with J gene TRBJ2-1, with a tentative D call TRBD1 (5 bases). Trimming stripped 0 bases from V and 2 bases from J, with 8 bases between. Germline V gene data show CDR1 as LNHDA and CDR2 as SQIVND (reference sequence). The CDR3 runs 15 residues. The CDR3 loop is CASSIEGVPYNEQFF. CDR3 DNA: TGTGCCAGTAGTATAGAAGGGGTCCCCTACAATGAGCAGTTCTTC.

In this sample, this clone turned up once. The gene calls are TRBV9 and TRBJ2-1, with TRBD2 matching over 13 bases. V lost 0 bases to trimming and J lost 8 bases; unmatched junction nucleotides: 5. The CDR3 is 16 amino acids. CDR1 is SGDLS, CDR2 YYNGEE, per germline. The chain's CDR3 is CASSVGRTSGSDEQFF. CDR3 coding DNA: TGTGCCAGCAGCGTAGGTAGGACTAGCGGGAGCGATGAGCAGTTCTTC.

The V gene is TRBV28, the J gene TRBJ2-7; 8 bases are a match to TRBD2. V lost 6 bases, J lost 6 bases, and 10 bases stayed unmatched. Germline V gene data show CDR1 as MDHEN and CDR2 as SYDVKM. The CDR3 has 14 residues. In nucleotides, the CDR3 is TGTGCCAGCAGGGGACGCGGGGGGCTGGTCGAGCAGTACTTC. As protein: CASRGRGGLVEQYF. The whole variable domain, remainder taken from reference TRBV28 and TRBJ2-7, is DVKVTQSSRYLVKRTGEKVFLECVQDMDHENMFWYRQDPGLGLRLIYFSYDVKMKEKGDIPEGYSVSREKKERFSLILESASTNQTSMYLCASRGRGGLVEQYFGPGTRLTVT.

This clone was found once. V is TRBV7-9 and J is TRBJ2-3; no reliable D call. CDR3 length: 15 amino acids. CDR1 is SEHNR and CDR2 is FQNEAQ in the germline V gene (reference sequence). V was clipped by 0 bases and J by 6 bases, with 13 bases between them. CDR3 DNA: TGTGCCAGCAGCTTAGCCAGGACGCAACGGGATACGCAGTATTTT. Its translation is CASSLARTQRDTQYF.

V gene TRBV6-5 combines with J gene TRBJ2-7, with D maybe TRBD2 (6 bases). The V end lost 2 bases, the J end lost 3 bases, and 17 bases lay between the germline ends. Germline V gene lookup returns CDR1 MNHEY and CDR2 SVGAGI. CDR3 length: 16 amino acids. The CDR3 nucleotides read TGTGCCAGCAGTTACCCGGAGGGTAGCCTCAACTACGAGCAGTACTTC. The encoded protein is CASSYPEGSLNYEQYF.

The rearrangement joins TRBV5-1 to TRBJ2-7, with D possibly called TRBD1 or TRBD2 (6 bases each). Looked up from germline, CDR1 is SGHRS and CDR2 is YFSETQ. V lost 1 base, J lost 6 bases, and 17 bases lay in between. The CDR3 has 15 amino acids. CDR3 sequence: CASSLRAGTGTEQYF. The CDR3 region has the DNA TGCGCCAGCAGCTTGAGGGCGGGAACAGGGACCGAGCAGTACTTC.

The CDR3 region is CASSPRDTRGTEAFF. Here the CDR3 DNA reads TGTGCCAGCAGCCCTCGGGACACCAGGGGCACTGAAGCTTTCTTT. The chain has TRBV9 and TRBJ1-1; D is possibly TRBD1 (6 bases). The V gene's germline CDR1 is SGDLS and CDR2 YYNGEE. The CDR3 sequence is 15 residues long. V gave up 4 bases and J gave up 4 bases, with 17 bases separating them.

CDR3 residues: CASSFPLEETQYF. DNA for the CDR3: TGTGCCAGCAGCTTTCCCTTAGAAGAGACCCAGTACTTC. The chain links TRBV5-4 to TRBJ2-5; no clear D. The length of the CDR3 is 13 residues. The germline V gene has CDR1 SGHNT and CDR2 YYREEE (reference sequence). V was clipped by 2 bases and J by 3 bases, with 8 bases between them.

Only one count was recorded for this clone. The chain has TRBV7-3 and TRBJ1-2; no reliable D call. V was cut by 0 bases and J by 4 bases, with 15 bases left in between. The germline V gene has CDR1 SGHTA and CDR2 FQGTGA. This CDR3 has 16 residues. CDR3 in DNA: TGTGCCAGCAGCTTAACGCCCGGGGAAGACATCTATGGCTACACCTTC. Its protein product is CASSLTPGEDIYGYTF.

CDR3 amino acids: CASSSTGTVNTGELFF. The CDR3 nucleotides read TGTGCCAGCAGTTCTACCGGGACGGTCAACACCGGGGAGCTGTTTTTT. The V gene is TRBV28, the J gene TRBJ2-2, with D perhaps given as TRBD1 or TRBD2 (5 bases each). The V end lost 4 bases, the J end lost 2 bases, and 14 bases lay between the germline ends. The length of the CDR3 is 16 residues. Germline-derived CDR1 and CDR2 are MDHEN and SYDVKM.

This CDR3 is CASSVGYSGGIQETQYF. CDR3 bases: TGCGCCAGCAGCGTAGGTTACTCGGGGGGTATCCAAGAGACCCAGTACTTC. V and J are TRBV5-1 and TRBJ2-5; 7 bases fit TRBD2. CDR3 length: 17 amino acids. V lost 4 bases and J lost 1; bases outside the gene matches: 13. Germline lookup yields CDR1 SGHRS and CDR2 YFSETQ.

The CDR3 protein is CASSLGQDNEKLFF. The CDR3 DNA is TGCGCCAGCAGCCTCGGTCAGGATAATGAAAAACTGTTTTTT. The V call is TRBV5-1, the J call TRBJ1-4; D ambiguous. Deletions cut 4 bases from V and 4 bases from J, with 11 bases between. CDR1 is SGHRS and CDR2 is YFSETQ in the germline V gene. This CDR3 is 14 amino acids long. Together with reference TRBV5-1 and TRBJ1-4, the CDR3 gives the full variable domain: KAGVTQTPRYLIKTRGQQVTLSCSPISGHRSVSWYQQTPGQGLQFLFEYFSETQRNKGNFPGRFSGRQFSNSRSEMNVSTLELGDSALYLCASSLGQDNEKLFFGSGTQLSVL.

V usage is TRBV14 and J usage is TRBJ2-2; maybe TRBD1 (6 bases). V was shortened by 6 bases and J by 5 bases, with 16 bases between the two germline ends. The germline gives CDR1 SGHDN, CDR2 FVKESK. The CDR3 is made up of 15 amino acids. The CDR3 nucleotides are TGTGCCAGCAGGTTCTCAGGGGTTCGGACCGGGGAGCTGTTTTTT. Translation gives CASRFSGVRTGELFF.

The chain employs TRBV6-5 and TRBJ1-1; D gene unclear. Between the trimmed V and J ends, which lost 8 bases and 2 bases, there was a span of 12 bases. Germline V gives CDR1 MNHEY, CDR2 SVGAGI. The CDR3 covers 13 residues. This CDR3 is CASRRRFNTEAFF. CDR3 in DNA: TGTGCCAGCCGTCGGAGGTTTAACACTGAAGCTTTCTTT.

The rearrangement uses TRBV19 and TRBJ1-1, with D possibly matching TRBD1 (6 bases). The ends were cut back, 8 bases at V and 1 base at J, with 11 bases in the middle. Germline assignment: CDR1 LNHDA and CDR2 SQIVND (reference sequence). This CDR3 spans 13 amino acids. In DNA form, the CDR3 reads TGTGCCAGTCGGGACACCACGAACACTGAAGCTTTCTTT. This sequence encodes CASRDTTNTEAFF.

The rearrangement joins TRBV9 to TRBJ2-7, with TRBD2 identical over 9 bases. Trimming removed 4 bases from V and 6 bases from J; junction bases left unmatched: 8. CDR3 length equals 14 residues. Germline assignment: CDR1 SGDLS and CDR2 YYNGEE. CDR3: CASSPSGTWGEQYF. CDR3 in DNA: TGTGCCAGCAGCCCTAGCGGGACTTGGGGCGAGCAGTACTTC. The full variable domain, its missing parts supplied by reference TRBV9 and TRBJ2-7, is DSGVTQTPKHLITATGQRVTLRCSPRSGDLSVYWYQQSLDQGLQFLIQYYNGEERAKGNILERFSAQQFPDLHSELNLSSLELGDSALYFCASSPSGTWGEQYFGPGTRLTVT.